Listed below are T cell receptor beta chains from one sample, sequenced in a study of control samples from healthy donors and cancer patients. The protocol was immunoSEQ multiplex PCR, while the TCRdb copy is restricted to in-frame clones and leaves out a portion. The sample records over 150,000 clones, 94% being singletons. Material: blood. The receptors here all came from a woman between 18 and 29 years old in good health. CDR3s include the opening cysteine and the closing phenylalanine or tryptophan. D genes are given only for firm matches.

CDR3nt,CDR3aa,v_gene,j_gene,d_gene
TGTGCCAGCAGCCCCGGAGGGGGAGAGGATGAGCAGTTCTTC,CASSPGGGEDEQFF,TRBV5-4,TRBJ2-1,-
TGTGCCAGCAGCCTCTGGGGCGGGGTCTCCTACGAGCAGTACTTC,CASSLWGGVSYEQYF,TRBV3-1/TRBV3-2,TRBJ2-7,-
TGCAGCGTTGTGGGAGCGGGAACTGAAGCTTTCTTT,CSVVGAGTEAFF,TRBV29-1,TRBJ1-1,-
TGCAGCGTTGAAGTTCGGGTAGAGGATAGCACAGATACGCAGTATTTT,CSVEVRVEDSTDTQYF,TRBV29-1,TRBJ2-3,-
TGTGCCAGCAGCCCAAGGATGAGGTTGAACACTGAAGCTTTCTTT,CASSPRMRLNTEAFF,TRBV7-9,TRBJ1-1,-
TGTGCCAGCAGTATAGGGACGGCCTATGGCTACACCTTC,CASSIGTAYGYTF,TRBV27,TRBJ1-2,-
TGTGCCAGCAGCCCCCAGGGGAATCAGCCCCAGCATTTT,CASSPQGNQPQHF,TRBV3-1/TRBV3-2,TRBJ1-5,-
TGTGCCAGCAGCTACTTACAGCAATTCTATGGCTACACCTTC,CASSYLQQFYGYTF,TRBV5-6,TRBJ1-2,-
TGCGCCAGCAGACCTGGACAGGATAGCAATCAGCCCCAGCATTTT,CASRPGQDSNQPQHF,TRBV5-1,TRBJ1-5,TRBD1
TGCGCCAGCAGTGAGTGGGCAGCCGGGGCCAACGTCCTGACTTTC,CASSEWAAGANVLTF,TRBV10-1,TRBJ2-6,-